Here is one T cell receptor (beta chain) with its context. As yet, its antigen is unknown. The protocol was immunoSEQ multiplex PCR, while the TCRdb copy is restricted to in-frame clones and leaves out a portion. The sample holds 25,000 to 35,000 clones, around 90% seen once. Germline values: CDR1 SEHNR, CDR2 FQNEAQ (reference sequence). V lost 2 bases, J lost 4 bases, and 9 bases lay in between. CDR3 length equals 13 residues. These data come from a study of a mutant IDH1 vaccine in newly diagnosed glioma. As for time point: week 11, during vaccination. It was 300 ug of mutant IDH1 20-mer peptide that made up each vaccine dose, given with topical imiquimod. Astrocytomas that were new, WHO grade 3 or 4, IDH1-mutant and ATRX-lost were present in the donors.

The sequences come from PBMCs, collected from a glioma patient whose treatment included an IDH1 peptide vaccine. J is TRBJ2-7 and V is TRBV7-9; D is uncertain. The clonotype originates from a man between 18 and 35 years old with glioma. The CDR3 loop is CASSLPSRYEQYF. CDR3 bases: TGTGCCAGCAGCTTACCGAGTAGGTACGAGCAGTACTTC.